Shown below are 32 T cell receptor beta chains from a single sample sequenced in a study of shared clonotypes between healthy human individuals. The protocol was immunoSEQ multiplex PCR, while the TCRdb copy is restricted to in-frame clones and leaves out a portion. The sample lists 850,000 to 1,100,000 clones; approximately 77% were seen once. Input material: memory CD4+ T cells from PBMCs. As for subset: CD45RA-negative fraction. Every receptor here comes from a man aged 18 to 35 in good health. Some clones in this sample may be carry-over from other donors' samples.

This chain joins TRBV18 and TRBJ1-3; D may be TRBD1 (5 bases). CDR1 and CDR2 (germline): KGHSH, LQKENI. V was shortened by 3 bases and J by 3 bases, with 15 bases between the two germline ends. This CDR3 has 16 residues. As DNA, the CDR3 is TGTGCCAGCTCACCCAGCACCGGGACCGATGGAAACACCATATATTTT. As protein: CASSPSTGTDGNTIYF.

The chain recombines TRBV28 with TRBJ1-2; TRBD1 aligns across 7 bases. V lost 6 bases to trimming and J lost 6 bases; unmatched junction nucleotides: 10. CDR1 and CDR2 from the germline V gene are MDHEN and SYDVKM. CDR3 size: 14 residues. The CDR3, as DNA: TGTGCCAGCAGATCGGGACAGCAGACCAATGGCTACACCTTC. Translation: CASRSGQQTNGYTF.

This chain connects TRBV7-3 to TRBJ2-1, with 8 bases fitting TRBD1. There are 13 residues in the CDR3. Losses at the gene ends were 7 bases for V and 5 bases for J; bases not matched to a gene: 4. Germline CDR1 SGHTA, CDR2 FQGTGA. CDR3 coding DNA: TGTGCCAGCACCCTGGGACAGGACAATGAGCAGTTCTTC. Translating gives CASTLGQDNEQFF.

J is TRBJ2-7 and V is TRBV5-4, with 8 bases lining up with TRBD2. This CDR3 is built from 15 residues. The V segment lost 1 base and the J segment 2 bases; nucleotides outside the gene matches: 5. From germline, CDR1 is SGHNT and CDR2 YYREEE (reference sequence). Here the CDR3 reads CASSLSGRATYEQYF. In DNA, the CDR3 is TGTGCCAGCAGCTTGAGCGGGAGAGCCACCTACGAGCAGTACTTC.

V is TRBV4-1 and J is TRBJ1-3; 7 bases align to TRBD1. Per the germline V gene, CDR1 is MGHRA and CDR2 is YSYEKL. With V trimmed by 2 bases and J by 4 bases, 5 bases remained unmatched. This CDR3 region has 15 residues. As DNA, the CDR3 is TGCGCCAGCAGCCAACCCGGACAGGCCGGAAACACCATATATTTT. The encoded protein is CASSQPGQAGNTIYF.

V gene TRBV18 combines with J gene TRBJ2-1; 12 nucleotides align to TRBD2. Germline-derived CDR1 and CDR2 are KGHSH and LQKENI. This CDR3 contains 17 residues. Losses at the gene ends were 4 bases for V and 7 bases for J; bases not matched to a gene: 11. The CDR3: CASSLQTSGSFVNEQFF. The CDR3 coding sequence is TGTGCCAGCTCACTCCAGACTAGCGGGAGTTTCGTGAATGAGCAGTTCTTC.

The J gene is TRBJ2-7, the V gene TRBV28; 9 bases fit TRBD1. The germline CDR1 and CDR2 sequences are MDHEN and SYDVKM. The CDR3 is 17 residues long. J was trimmed by 6 bases and V by 4 bases; bases with no gene match: 16. The CDR3 sequence: CASSSAGSGTGWAEQYF. The CDR3 coding sequence is TGTGCCAGCAGTTCCGCTGGTTCCGGGACAGGGTGGGCCGAGCAGTACTTC.

The CDR3, as DNA: TGTGCCAGCAGAAGCCCCCGCAGAAGGGGGTTGGATACGCAGTATTTT. Its protein is CASRSPRRRGLDTQYF. V gene TRBV11-2 combines with J gene TRBJ2-3, with D perhaps matching TRBD1 (6 bases). Between the trimmed V and J ends, which lost 6 bases and 6 bases, there was a span of 22 bases. This CDR3 spans 16 amino acids. CDR1 is SGHAT and CDR2 is FQNNGV in the germline V gene.

The genes are TRBV7-9 and TRBJ2-7; 12 bases are a match to TRBD2. The CDR3 spans 16 residues. Germline V CDR1 and CDR2: SEHNR, FQNEAQ (reference sequence). The V gene end was trimmed by 1 base and the J gene end by 5 bases; junction bases not matched to a gene: 6. The CDR3 is CASSLVLAGGENEQYF. The CDR3, as DNA: TGTGCCAGCAGCTTAGTTCTAGCGGGAGGGGAAAACGAGCAGTACTTC.

This chain joins TRBV5-1 and TRBJ2-1; 9 bases match TRBD1. Looked up from germline, CDR1 is SGHRS and CDR2 is YFSETQ. The CDR3 runs to 14 residues. With 3 bases clipped from V and 7 bases from J, the junction kept 5 bases outside the gene matches. For the CDR3, the DNA is TGCGCCAGCAGCTCGACAGGGGGTGGGAATGAGCAGTTCTTC. Its protein product is CASSSTGGGNEQFF.

The CDR3 bases are TGTGCCAGCAGCTTAAGATCGGACAGGGGCCGTGCAACTAATGAAAAACTGTTTTTT. It translates to CASSLRSDRGRATNEKLFF. The chain couples TRBV7-3 to TRBJ1-4, with 9 positions matching TRBD1. With V trimmed by 1 base and J by 0 bases, 9 bases remained unmatched. The CDR3 has 19 residues. Germline V gene data show CDR1 as SGHTA and CDR2 as FQGTGA. Drawing the rest from reference TRBV7-3 and TRBJ1-4, the complete variable domain is GAGVSQTPSNKVTEKGKYVELRCDPISGHTALYWYRQSLGQGPEFLIYFQGTGAADDSGLPNDRFFAVRPEGSVSTLKIQRTERGDSAVYLCASSLRSDRGRATNEKLFFGSGTQLSVL.

This clone appeared a few times. The rearrangement joins TRBV2 to TRBJ1-1, with D perhaps matching TRBD1 (5 bases). The CDR3 has 16 residues. V was clipped by 4 bases and J by 5 bases, with 20 bases between them. Germline V gene lookup returns CDR1 SNHLY and CDR2 FYNNEI. CDR3 nucleotide sequence: TGTGCCAGCAGTGCTACGTTCCTACAGGCCGGGACTGAAGCTTTCTTT. Translation: CASSATFLQAGTEAFF.

There are a few counts of this clone. The chain uses TRBV2 and TRBJ2-5, with D uncertain. This CDR3 spans 16 amino acids. The germline V and J ends were trimmed by 0 bases and 8 bases, with 19 bases remaining between them. Germline-derived CDR1 and CDR2 are SNHLY and FYNNEI. As DNA, the CDR3 is TGTGCCAGCAGTGAAGCGCTTCAGGCATACCTCCCCACCCAGTACTTC. This gives the protein CASSEALQAYLPTQYF.

The gene calls are TRBV30 and TRBJ2-1; 12 bases align to TRBD2. Losses at the gene ends were 3 bases for V and 4 bases for J; bases not matched to a gene: 13. The CDR3 is made up of 18 amino acids. Per the germline V gene, CDR1 is GTSNPN and CDR2 is SVGIG (reference sequence). The chain's CDR3 is CAWRDVSPLAGGYNEQFF. The CDR3 nucleotides are TGTGCCTGGAGGGACGTGAGCCCCCTAGCGGGAGGGTACAATGAGCAGTTCTTC. The full variable domain, its missing parts supplied by reference TRBV30 and TRBJ2-1, is SQTIHQWPATLVQPVGSPLSLECTVEGTSNPNLYWYRQAAGRGLQLLFYSVGIGQISSEVPQNLSASRPQDRQFILSSKKLLLSDSGFYLCAWRDVSPLAGGYNEQFFGPGTRLTVL.

Concerning this clone: The sample holds other DNA sequences that translate to the same CDR3. The chain joins TRBV29-1 to TRBJ2-5; maybe TRBD1 (6 bases). The germline V gene has CDR1 SQVTM and CDR2 ANQGSEA. Trimming removed 2 bases at V and 5 bases at J, with 6 bases between. This CDR3 is built from 11 residues. DNA of the CDR3: TGCAGCGTTGAAACAGGGGAGACCCAGTACTTC. This encodes CSVETGETQYF.

V gene TRBV30 combines with J gene TRBJ1-5; maybe TRBD1 (6 bases). This CDR3 contains 15 residues. V was cut by 0 bases and J by 1 base, with 10 bases left in between. Germline CDR1 GTSNPN, CDR2 SVGIG (reference sequence). The CDR3 DNA reads TGTGCCTGGAGTGTACAAGGGGGAAGCAATCAGCCCCAGCATTTT. Amino acids: CAWSVQGGSNQPQHF.

This clone has only a few counts. CDR3 in DNA: TGTGCCACCTCCAGGGAGGGGAGCACCGGGGAGCTGTTTTTT. Translating gives CATSREGSTGELFF. The chain uses TRBV6-5 and TRBJ2-2, with 7 bases matching TRBD2. CDR3 size: 14 residues. Germline lookup yields CDR1 MNHEY and CDR2 SVGAGI. V trimming: 10 bases; J trimming: 4 bases; junction bases outside the gene matches: 9.

This chain uses TRBV6-5 with TRBJ2-3; D unresolved. The CDR3 has 12 residues. The ends were cut back, 8 bases at V and 2 bases at J, with 8 bases in the middle. CDR1 MNHEY and CDR2 SVGAGI come from the germline V gene. The CDR3 is CASSRSTDTQYF. Here the CDR3 DNA reads TGTGCCAGCTCGCGTTCCACAGATACGCAGTATTTT.

Only one count was recorded for this clone. V and J are TRBV9 and TRBJ2-5; 9 nucleotides match TRBD2. Germline V gene sequence: CDR1 SGDLS, CDR2 YYNGEE. The junction had 11 bases not matched to a gene; V was cut back by 0 bases and J by 2 bases. The CDR3 spans 18 residues. CDR3 in amino acids: CASSVALSAGGKQETQYF. Written as DNA, the CDR3 is TGTGCCAGCAGCGTAGCCTTATCAGCGGGAGGAAAACAAGAGACCCAGTACTTC.

V usage is TRBV7-9 and J usage is TRBJ1-4; D remains unclear. Germline V CDR1 and CDR2: SEHNR, FQNEAQ (reference sequence). V was shortened by 0 bases and J by 4 bases, with 9 bases between the two germline ends. CDR3 length: 15 residues. The CDR3 nucleotides are TGTGCCAGCAGCTTAGCGAGGACGGGTAATGAAAAACTGTTTTTT. This translates into CASSLARTGNEKLFF.

The genes are TRBV30 and TRBJ1-2; D ambiguous. The V end was cut by 0 bases, the J end by 6 bases, with 14 bases between. The CDR3 contains 14 residues. The germline CDR1 and CDR2 sequences are GTSNPN and SVGIG (reference sequence). The CDR3, as DNA: TGTGCCTGGAGTGTCCCGGGGAAGGGCCATGGCTACACCTTC. This encodes CAWSVPGKGHGYTF.

V and J are TRBV2 and TRBJ2-3; D not certain. Between the trimmed V and J ends, which lost 6 bases and 3 bases, there was a span of 16 bases. Germline lookup yields CDR1 SNHLY and CDR2 FYNNEI. The CDR3 is 15 residues long. The CDR3 here is CASRARTLGTDTQYF. The CDR3 DNA is TGTGCCAGCAGGGCAAGGACCCTCGGGACAGATACGCAGTATTTT.

This clone showed up just once. A much larger clone is a single base away; this may be a read error. DNA for the CDR3: TGTGCCAGCAGGTTCTACAATGAGCAGTTCTTC. This translates into CASRFYNEQFF. This chain connects TRBV11-2 to TRBJ2-1, with D hard to call. Germline CDR1 reads SGHAT; CDR2 reads FQNNGV. The CDR3 consists of 11 residues. The V end lost 6 bases, the J end lost 3 bases, and 3 bases lay between the germline ends.

V gene TRBV2 combines with J gene TRBJ1-5; perhaps TRBD1 as D (5 bases). Trimming shortened V by 1 base and J by 7 bases, and 8 bases separated the two germline ends. CDR1 and CDR2 (germline): SNHLY, FYNNEI. CDR3 size: 13 residues. The DNA of the CDR3 is TGTGCCAGCAGTGAAGGGGGGTCCCAGCCCCAGCATTTT. This sequence encodes CASSEGGSQPQHF.

This clone was recorded once. The rearrangement joins TRBV2 to TRBJ2-7; D unresolved. V was cut by 3 bases and J by 2 bases, with 5 bases left in between. The CDR3 extends over 12 amino acids. Germline CDR1 and CDR2: SNHLY and FYNNEI. This CDR3 reads CASSEDTYEQYF. In DNA, the CDR3 is TGTGCCAGCAGTGAGGATACCTACGAGCAGTACTTC.

This clone was counted a few times. CDR3 nucleotides: TGTGCCAGCAGCCCGGGTAGAATGAACACTGAAGCTTTCTTT. Translating it yields CASSPGRMNTEAFF. The chain carries TRBV7-9 and TRBJ1-1; no definite D call. Trimming shortened V by 5 bases and J by 0 bases, and 10 bases separated the two germline ends. CDR3 size: 14 residues. Looked up from germline, CDR1 is SEHNR and CDR2 is FQNEAQ (reference sequence).

This rearrangement joins TRBV19 to TRBJ1-5, with D possibly being TRBD1 (5 bases). Germline loops: CDR1 LNHDA, CDR2 SQIVND (reference sequence). The CDR3 loop spans 13 amino acids. The ends were cut back, 5 bases at V and 7 bases at J, with 12 bases in the middle. CDR3 region: CASSSQGGQPQHF. The DNA for the CDR3 is TGTGCCAGTAGTTCCCAGGGTGGACAGCCCCAGCATTTT.

V is TRBV6-5 and J is TRBJ1-3, with a tentative D call TRBD1 (5 bases). Per the germline V gene, CDR1 is MNHEY and CDR2 is SVGAGI. The V gene lost 6 bases and the J gene lost 0 bases, with 12 bases spanning the gap. The CDR3 runs to 15 residues. In DNA, the CDR3 is TGTGCCAGCAGGAAATGGGGACCCTCTGGAAACACCATATATTTT. Its translation: CASRKWGPSGNTIYF.

The V call is TRBV7-8, the J call TRBJ2-1, with 10 bases that match TRBD2. Germline V gene lookup returns CDR1 SGHVS and CDR2 FQNEAQ. V was pared by 5 bases and J by 3 bases, with 4 bases of the junction left unmatched. This CDR3 has 15 residues. The CDR3 sequence: CASSPSGSFYNEQFF. The CDR3 nucleotides are TGTGCCAGCAGCCCTAGCGGGAGTTTCTACAATGAGCAGTTCTTC.

The J gene is TRBJ1-4, the V gene TRBV18, with D maybe TRBD1 (6 bases). Germline V gene lookup returns CDR1 KGHSH and CDR2 LQKENI. The CDR3 sequence is 13 residues long. V was clipped by 3 bases and J by 8 bases, with 10 bases between them. CDR3 in DNA: TGTGCCAGCTCACCCGACAGGCCCGAAAAACTGTTTTTT. Its protein product is CASSPDRPEKLFF.

In DNA, the CDR3 is TGTGCCATCAGTGAGAGTAGGCCGGGACAAGTGAACACTGAAGCTTTCTTT. It encodes CAISESRPGQVNTEAFF. The chain uses TRBV10-3 and TRBJ1-1; TRBD1 might be the D (6 bases). With 2 bases removed from V and 0 bases from J, the gap between germline ends came to 16 bases. CDR3 size: 17 residues. Per germline, CDR1 ENHRY and CDR2 SYGVKD.

This chain uses TRBV5-5 with TRBJ2-2; D could derive from TRBD1 or TRBD2 (5 bases each). Germline-derived CDR1 and CDR2 are SGHKS and YYEKEE (reference sequence). Trimming pared 4 bases from V and 4 bases from J, leaving 17 bases between. The CDR3 extends over 16 amino acids. This chain's CDR3 is CASSPHRDPTTGELFF. CDR3 nucleotide sequence: TGTGCCAGCAGCCCGCACCGGGACCCGACCACCGGGGAGCTGTTTTTT.